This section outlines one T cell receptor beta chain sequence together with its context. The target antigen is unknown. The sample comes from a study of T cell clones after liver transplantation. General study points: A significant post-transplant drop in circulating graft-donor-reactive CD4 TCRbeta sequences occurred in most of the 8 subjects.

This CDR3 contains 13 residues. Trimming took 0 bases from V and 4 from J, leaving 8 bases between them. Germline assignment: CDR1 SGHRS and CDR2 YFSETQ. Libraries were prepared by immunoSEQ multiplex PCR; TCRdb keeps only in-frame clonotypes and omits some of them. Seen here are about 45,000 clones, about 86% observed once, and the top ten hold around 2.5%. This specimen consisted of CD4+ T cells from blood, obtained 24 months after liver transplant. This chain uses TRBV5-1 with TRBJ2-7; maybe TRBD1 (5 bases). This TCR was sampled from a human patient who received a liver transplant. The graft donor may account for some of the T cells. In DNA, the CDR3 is TGCGCCAGCAGCTTGGCGACAGAGTACGAGCAGTACTTC. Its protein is CASSLATEYEQYF. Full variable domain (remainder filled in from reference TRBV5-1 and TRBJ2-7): KAGVTQTPRYLIKTRGQQVTLSCSPISGHRSVSWYQQTPGQGLQFLFEYFSETQRNKGNFPGRFSGRQFSNSRSEMNVSTLELGDSALYLCASSLATEYEQYFGPGTRLTVT.